One sample yielded the 2 T cell receptor beta chains listed below, sequenced in a study of cytomegalovirus exposure and HLA in healthy donors. The PCR used 60 Vbeta and 13 Jbeta primers. Some clones are missing from TCRdb's copy, which holds only in-frame ones; the method was immunoSEQ multiplex PCR. The sample lists 150,000 to 200,000 clones; around 86% were seen once. The sequencing input was PBMCs. The receptors come from a human donor in good health.

V and J are TRBV7-8 and TRBJ1-2; 7 bases line up with TRBD1. J gave up 4 bases and V 8 bases, and 7 bases lay outside the gene matches. Per germline, CDR1 SGHVS and CDR2 FQNEAQ. The CDR3 sequence is 13 residues long. This CDR3 is CASFGGQSYGYTF. CDR3 sequence (DNA): TGTGCCAGCTTCGGGGGACAGTCCTATGGCTACACCTTC.

CDR3 sequence (DNA): TGTGCCAGCAGCGCTAGGGGACAGTGTGGCTACACCTTC. Its translation: CASSARGQCGYTF. This chain joins TRBV9 and TRBJ1-2, with 7 bases lining up with TRBD1. The V and J ends lost 3 bases and 7 bases, in that order; junction bases with no gene match: 6. Germline CDR1 and CDR2: SGDLS and YYNGEE. CDR3 length: 13 amino acids.